The 20 T cell receptor beta chains listed next were all sequenced from one sample in a study of T cell repertoires in cytomegalovirus infection. TCRdb redid the calling of the reads with MiXCR, one entry per CDR3 protein. The data hold under 850,000 distinct CDR3 sequences, with 30% to 40% observed a single time. Their specific antigens are unknown. Sequencing used cultured PBMCs, obtained from culture after CMV antigen stimulation. The receptor source for this set is a human donor in good health (CMV status not recorded). Some clones in this sample may be carry-over from other donors' samples.

This chain uses TRBV28 with TRBJ1-3; D gene unclear. Trimming left V 4 bases short and J 4 bases short, with 20 bases between. The CDR3 consists of 17 residues. In germline, CDR1 is MDHEN, CDR2 SYDVKM. The CDR3 sequence: CASSSPGIDRIGNTIYF. CDR3 in DNA: TGTGCCAGCAGTTCGCCCGGGATCGACCGCATCGGAAACACCATATATTTT.

The gene calls are TRBV20-1 and TRBJ1-1; perhaps TRBD1 as D (5 bases). The V end lost 2 bases, the J end lost 3 bases, and 10 bases lay between the germline ends. This CDR3 has 13 amino acids. Germline V gives CDR1 DFQATT, CDR2 SNEGSKA (reference sequence). The CDR3 is CSARFGAHTEAFF. The DNA of the CDR3 is TGCAGTGCTAGATTTGGGGCCCACACTGAAGCTTTCTTT.

The genes are TRBV25-1 and TRBJ2-3, with 7 bases identical to TRBD2. After removal of 3 bases from V and 5 bases from J, the junction contained 5 bases not matched to a gene. Germline V gene lookup returns CDR1 MGHDK and CDR2 SYGVNS. This CDR3 is built from 14 residues. CDR3 nucleotides: TGTGCCAGCAGTGAGGCGGCTAGCGGAGATACGCAGTATTTT. The encoded protein is CASSEAASGDTQYF.

There are a few counts of this clonotype. V is TRBV6-1 and J is TRBJ1-1; no definite D call. Germline CDR1 is MNHNS and CDR2 is SASEGT. The CDR3 totals 14 residues. The V end lost 2 bases, the J end lost 6 bases, and 13 bases lay between the germline ends. Written as DNA, the CDR3 is TGTGCCAGCAGTGAACTTCGTGGAAGGGCTGAAGCTTTCTTT. Translating it yields CASSELRGRAEAFF.

The CDR3 sequence is CASSFPRGGGYEQYF. The DNA of the CDR3 is TGTGCCAGCAGTTTTCCCCGGGGCGGCGGATACGAGCAGTACTTC. The chain has TRBV28 and TRBJ2-7; D assignment may be TRBD1 or TRBD2 (5 bases each). Germline assignment: CDR1 MDHEN and CDR2 SYDVKM. Between the trimmed V and J ends, which lost 3 bases and 4 bases, there was a span of 16 bases. The CDR3 runs 15 residues.

This chain connects TRBV20-1 to TRBJ2-1; 7 nucleotides line up with TRBD1. The CDR3 totals 16 residues. V lost 6 bases, J lost 2 bases, and 13 bases stayed unmatched. Germline V gene lookup returns CDR1 DFQATT and CDR2 SNEGSKA (reference sequence). CDR3 bases: TGCAGTGCCCTAGTAGGGGGCGCGGAAACCTACAATGAGCAGTTCTTC. Translating gives CSALVGGAETYNEQFF.

The chain couples TRBV7-3 to TRBJ2-7; D gene uncertain. Germline V CDR1 and CDR2: SGHTA, FQGTGA. The CDR3 has 14 amino acids. V shed 5 bases and J shed 0 bases, with 11 bases lying between them. DNA for the CDR3: TGTGCCAGCAGCGCGGCTCAGAGCTCCTACGAGCAGTACTTC. Protein: CASSAAQSSYEQYF.

This clonotype was observed many times. The chain carries TRBV7-2 and TRBJ2-3, with D possibly matching TRBD2 (6 bases). The CDR3 is made up of 15 amino acids. Trimming removed 5 bases at V and 5 bases at J, with 17 bases between. CDR1 and CDR2 from the germline V gene are SGHTA and FQGNSA. The CDR3 sequence is CASSPSWGVGDTQYF. DNA of the CDR3: TGTGCCAGCAGCCCCTCATGGGGGGTCGGAGATACGCAGTATTTT.

The chain carries TRBV10-3 and TRBJ1-2; D is ambiguous. This CDR3 spans 15 amino acids. The ends were cut back, 4 bases at V and 8 bases at J, with 20 bases in the middle. Per the germline V gene, CDR1 is ENHRY and CDR2 is SYGVKD. CDR3 sequence reads: CAISALRGGKEGYTF. CDR3 DNA: TGTGCCATCAGTGCTTTGAGAGGCGGGAAGGAAGGCTACACCTTC.

J is TRBJ1-2 and V is TRBV6-5, with 7 bases matching TRBD1. The J segment lost 0 bases and the V segment lost 2 bases, leaving 3 bases of the junction unmatched. The CDR3 length is 15 residues. Per germline, CDR1 MNHEY and CDR2 SVGAGI. CDR3 nucleotide sequence: TGTGCCAGCAGTTACAGGGGGCTAGCTAACTATGGCTACACCTTC. Encoded protein: CASSYRGLANYGYTF.

The chain couples TRBV11-2 to TRBJ2-5; unclear D gene. The V and J ends lost 5 bases and 4 bases respectively, with 14 bases between them. Germline values: CDR1 SGHAT, CDR2 FQNNGV. This CDR3 comprises 14 residues. The CDR3 loop is CASSNLKGRETQYF. The CDR3 region has the DNA TGTGCCAGCAGCAACCTGAAAGGGCGAGAGACCCAGTACTTC.

V gene TRBV14 combines with J gene TRBJ2-7; 8 bases align to TRBD1. The CDR3 is 16 residues long. With 0 bases clipped from V and 6 bases from J, the junction kept 10 bases outside the gene matches. Per germline, CDR1 SGHDN and CDR2 FVKESK. The CDR3 DNA sequence: TGTGCCAGCAGCCAAGAGCAGGGGGCAAAGGGGTTCGAGCAGTACTTC. Protein product: CASSQEQGAKGFEQYF.

The chain carries TRBV28 and TRBJ2-6; 10 positions agree with TRBD2. Per the germline V gene, CDR1 is MDHEN and CDR2 is SYDVKM. J was trimmed by 0 bases and V by 7 bases; bases with no gene match: 3. CDR3 size: 16 residues. The chain's CDR3 is CASKASGGSGANVLTF. Here the CDR3 DNA reads TGTGCCAGCAAGGCTAGCGGGGGCTCTGGGGCCAACGTCCTGACTTTC. The full variable domain, its missing parts supplied by reference TRBV28 and TRBJ2-6, is DVKVTQSSRYLVKRTGEKVFLECVQDMDHENMFWYRQDPGLGLRLIYFSYDVKMKEKGDIPEGYSVSREKKERFSLILESASTNQTSMYLCASKASGGSGANVLTFGAGSRLTVL.

This chain uses TRBV12-3 or TRBV12-4 with TRBJ1-4, with no clear D. Trimming pared 6 bases from V and 13 bases from J, leaving 15 bases between. The CDR3 covers 12 residues. CDR3 sequence (DNA): TGTGCCAGCAGCACCCGGACCGGCGGACTGTTTTTT. Translated, it gives CASSTRTGGLFF.

J is TRBJ1-2 and V is TRBV2, with TRBD1 matching 7 bases. Trimming cost V 4 bases and J 6 bases; bases outside gene matches: 14. The CDR3 spans 16 residues. Per the germline V gene, CDR1 is SNHLY and CDR2 is FYNNEI. This chain's CDR3 is CASSVDLRQGINGYTF. CDR3 coding DNA: TGTGCCAGCAGTGTAGACCTAAGACAGGGAATTAATGGCTACACCTTC.

Details on this clonotype: A read error may produce the germline difference seen at one junction end. The genes are TRBV6-5 and TRBJ1-2; tentative D call: TRBD1 (6 bases). This CDR3 region has 14 residues. CDR1 and CDR2 (germline): MNHEY, SVGAGI. The CDR3, as DNA: TGTGCCAGCAGTTACTCCCAGGGGAGCCAAAACCGGGATTTC. It is translated as CASSYSQGSQNRDF.

The chain links TRBV25-1 to TRBJ1-2, with a possible D match to TRBD1 (6 bases). The CDR3 sequence is 14 residues long. From germline, CDR1 is MGHDK and CDR2 SYGVNS. V shed 0 bases and J shed 7 bases, with 12 bases lying between them. The CDR3 spells CASSEYRGASGYTF. The CDR3 nucleotides read TGTGCCAGCAGTGAATACAGGGGTGCCTCTGGCTACACCTTC.

In this sample, this clonotype turned up once. The chain carries TRBV12-3 or TRBV12-4 and TRBJ2-1, with 7 bases that match TRBD2. This CDR3 comprises 12 residues. The trim removed 9 bases at V and 9 bases at J, leaving 8 bases unmatched. DNA of the CDR3: TGTGCCAGTCGGCGGGAGCTCCGTGAGCAGTTCTTC. Its protein is CASRRELREQFF.

The table lists this clonotype with a few counts. This chain links TRBV12-3 or TRBV12-4 with TRBJ1-2; D ambiguous. This CDR3 is built from 13 residues. Trimming removed 5 bases from V and 2 bases from J, with 9 bases in between. The CDR3 DNA reads as TGTGCCAGCAGTCGCAGCCAAAACTATGGCTACACCTTC. As protein: CASSRSQNYGYTF.

This chain uses TRBV7-8 with TRBJ2-1, with D tentatively TRBD2 (7 bases). This CDR3 region has 15 residues. V gave up 2 bases and J gave up 6 bases, with 14 bases separating them. The germline gives CDR1 SGHVS, CDR2 FQNEAQ. The CDR3: CASSLLGGQGNEQFF. The CDR3 bases are TGTGCCAGCAGCTTACTGGGGGGGCAGGGCAATGAGCAGTTCTTC.